These 3 T cell receptor beta chains were all obtained from the same sample, sequenced in a study of early T cells in non-severe SARS-CoV-2 infection. Using its own MiXCR run on the 5' RACE reads, TCRdb lists one record per CDR3 protein. In the table there are tens of thousands of distinct CDR3 sequences, 9.5% to 13% of which are singletons. The starting material was whole blood, obtained at baseline. Receptors originate from an adult who was a healthcare worker with PCR-confirmed SARS-CoV-2 infection or an uninfected control (not recorded which).

This clonotype has at least ten counts. At one end the junction does not follow the germline gene, possibly because of a read error. CDR3: CARSERSGTGPREQYF. CDR3 sequence (DNA): TGTGCCCGCAGCGAGAGGAGCGGGACAGGGCCTCGGGAGCAGTACTTC. The rearrangement links TRBV6-4 to TRBJ2-7; 9 positions match TRBD1. There are 16 residues in the CDR3. From germline, CDR1 is MRHNA and CDR2 SNTAGT.

The chain combines TRBV9 with TRBJ1-4, with 9 positions matching TRBD1. V lost 0 bases and J lost 6; bases outside the gene matches: 6. The CDR3 runs 16 residues. The germline V gene has CDR1 SGDLS and CDR2 YYNGEE. This CDR3 reads CASSVGVRTGDEKLFF. CDR3 DNA: TGTGCCAGCAGCGTAGGCGTCCGGACAGGGGATGAAAAACTGTTTTTT. Supplemented by reference TRBV9 and TRBJ1-4, the full variable domain reads DSGVTQTPKHLITATGQRVTLRCSPRSGDLSVYWYQQSLDQGLQFLIQYYNGEERAKGNILERFSAQQFPDLHSELNLSSLELGDSALYFCASSVGVRTGDEKLFFGSGTQLSVL.

In its sample, this clonotype was seen a few times. The V and J genes are TRBV5-5 and TRBJ1-5; D gene ambiguous. Germline loops: CDR1 SGHKS, CDR2 YYEKEE (reference sequence). The CDR3 length is 12 residues. Trimming shortened V by 2 bases and J by 5 bases, and 5 bases separated the two germline ends. CDR3 DNA: TGTGCCAGCAGCTTCCGGGATCAGCCCCAGCATTTT. This codes for CASSFRDQPQHF.